Presented here are 21 T cell receptor beta chains from one specimen sequenced in a study of CD8+ T cells in alopecia areata. Documented treatment: oral pan-JAK inhibitor, 5-10 mg twice daily. Extraction and reverse transcription of RNA yielded cDNA as the sequencing template. Clones were read by immunoSEQ multiplex PCR, and TCRdb kept only the in-frame ones, dropping some. The table has 200,000 or so clones, nearly 60% seen once. Material: CD4+ T cells sorted from blood, obtained at week 24, from a patient treated with tofacitinib. The receptor set was obtained from a human donor with alopecia areata.

V usage is TRBV7-9 and J usage is TRBJ2-7; D might be TRBD2 (7 bases). The CDR3 consists of 15 residues. The ends were cut back, 7 bases at V and 7 bases at J, with 23 bases in the middle. Germline V lookup: CDR1 SEHNR, CDR2 FQNEAQ (reference sequence). CDR3 region: CASTKGGADQREQYF. Here the CDR3 DNA reads TGTGCCAGCACCAAAGGGGGGGCAGACCAACGGGAGCAGTACTTC.

The rearrangement uses TRBV2 and TRBJ2-1; TRBD2 matches 7 bases. V shed 0 bases, J shed 0 bases, and the junction held 2 bases outside the gene matches. CDR3 size: 16 residues. Looked up from germline, CDR1 is SNHLY and CDR2 is FYNNEI. CDR3 coding DNA: TGTGCCAGCAGTGAAGCCGGGGGGAGCTCCTACAATGAGCAGTTCTTC. Its translation: CASSEAGGSSYNEQFF.

This clone was found once. This chain uses TRBV25-1 with TRBJ1-6, with 7 bases aligning to TRBD1. With 0 bases clipped from V and 5 bases from J, the junction kept 1 base outside the gene matches. CDR3 length: 15 amino acids. Per germline, CDR1 MGHDK and CDR2 SYGVNS. CDR3 in amino acids: CASSEYRGNNSPLHF. Written as DNA, the CDR3 is TGTGCCAGCAGTGAATACAGGGGGAATAATTCACCCCTCCACTTT.

The chain has TRBV23-1 and TRBJ1-2; no firm D call. TRBV23-1 is designated an ORF whose function remains uncertain. Trimming pared 4 bases from V and 1 base from J, leaving 13 bases between. CDR3 length equals 15 residues. CDR3 sequence: CASSPHRQVNYGYTF. Here the CDR3 DNA reads TGCGCCAGCAGTCCCCACCGGCAGGTTAACTATGGCTACACCTTC.

This clone was seen just once. The chain uses TRBV6-1 and TRBJ1-5; no clear D gene. Germline V gene sequence: CDR1 MNHNS, CDR2 SASEGT. The CDR3 sequence is 13 residues long. V lost 8 bases to trimming and J lost 1 base, with 9 bases between them. The DNA for the CDR3 is TGTGCCAGCCGGGATGGAAGCAATCAGCCCCAGCATTTT. Protein sequence: CASRDGSNQPQHF.

The chain links TRBV4-1 to TRBJ1-4; 9 nucleotides align to TRBD1. Germline V gene lookup returns CDR1 MGHRA and CDR2 YSYEKL. With V trimmed by 0 bases and J by 8 bases, 4 bases remained unmatched. The CDR3 runs 15 residues. DNA of the CDR3: TGCGCCAGCAGCCAAGAAGGGACAGGGTGGGAAAAACTGTTTTTT. Translated, it gives CASSQEGTGWEKLFF.

This chain connects TRBV7-9 to TRBJ2-7, with no clear D. The CDR3 has 12 residues. With 0 bases removed from V and 5 bases from J, the gap between germline ends came to 5 bases. Germline CDR1 and CDR2: SEHNR and FQNEAQ (reference sequence). Here the CDR3 DNA reads TGTGCCAGCAGCTTAGCGGAAGACGAGCAGTACTTC. Protein product: CASSLAEDEQYF.

V is TRBV30 and J is TRBJ1-5; no clear D. Germline assignment: CDR1 GTSNPN and CDR2 SVGIG (reference sequence). The CDR3 runs to 15 residues. Trimming removed 2 bases from V and 4 bases from J, with 15 bases in between. The CDR3: CAWSLAGSKNQPQHF. For the CDR3, the DNA is TGTGCCTGGAGTCTAGCAGGTAGCAAGAATCAGCCCCAGCATTTT.

This chain joins TRBV2 and TRBJ2-3; maybe TRBD1 (6 bases). V lost 10 bases and J 0 bases, leaving 14 bases between the germline ends. CDR3 length equals 14 residues. Looked up from germline, CDR1 is SNHLY and CDR2 is FYNNEI. CDR3 sequence reads: CATVTGPSTDTQYF. The CDR3 region has the DNA TGTGCCACAGTCACAGGGCCCAGCACAGATACGCAGTATTTT.

The chain joins TRBV14 to TRBJ2-5; D ambiguous. Per germline, CDR1 SGHDN and CDR2 FVKESK. V was pared by 1 base and J by 5 bases, with 5 bases between. The CDR3 extends over 12 amino acids. CDR3 DNA sequence: TGTGCCAGCAGCCAAGTCTGGGAGACCCAGTACTTC. It encodes CASSQVWETQYF.

The CDR3 sequence: CAWSRQELYEQYF. In DNA form, the CDR3 reads TGTGCCTGGAGTCGACAGGAGCTCTACGAGCAGTACTTC. The chain couples TRBV30 to TRBJ2-7; D is perhaps TRBD1 (6 bases). The CDR3 consists of 13 residues. Germline V gives CDR1 GTSNPN, CDR2 SVGIG (reference sequence). V lost 2 bases to trimming and J lost 3 bases, with 11 bases between them.

The genes are TRBV9 and TRBJ1-5; weak D call: TRBD1 (5 bases). V lost 3 bases to trimming and J lost 4 bases, with 14 bases between them. The CDR3 runs 15 residues. Per germline, CDR1 SGDLS and CDR2 YYNGEE. This chain's CDR3 is CASSAQGYGNQPQHF. The CDR3 nucleotides are TGTGCCAGCAGCGCGCAGGGTTACGGGAATCAGCCCCAGCATTTT.

This chain links TRBV30 with TRBJ2-2; TRBD2 matches 10 bases. The CDR3 has 18 amino acids. V lost 0 bases to trimming and J lost 7 bases; unmatched junction nucleotides: 14. Germline CDR1 and CDR2: GTSNPN and SVGIG (reference sequence). CDR3 in DNA: TGTGCCTGGAGTGTGTCCCCTAGCGGGAGAGTAGTGGACGGGGAGCTGTTTTTT. It is translated as CAWSVSPSGRVVDGELFF.

The J gene is TRBJ2-7, the V gene TRBV2; D not resolved. The length of the CDR3 is 13 residues. V lost 3 bases and J lost 10, with 16 bases in between. The V gene's germline CDR1 is SNHLY and CDR2 FYNNEI. CDR3 loop: CASSDRSYQFQYF. Here the CDR3 DNA reads TGTGCCAGCAGTGATAGGAGTTACCAATTTCAGTACTTC.

V and J are TRBV7-9 and TRBJ2-7; possibly TRBD2 for D (5 bases). CDR1 and CDR2 (germline): SEHNR, FQNEAQ (reference sequence). V was trimmed by 5 bases and J by 12 bases, leaving 20 bases between them. This CDR3 is 13 amino acids long. In nucleotides, the CDR3 is TGTGCCAGCAGCACGAACTCGGACTCGTCGCGGTACTTC. Translated, it gives CASSTNSDSSRYF. The complete variable domain, with remaining parts taken from reference TRBV7-9 and TRBJ2-7, reads DTGVSQNPRHKITKRGQNVTFRCDPISEHNRLYWYRQTLGQGPEFLTYFQNEAQLEKSRLLSDRFSAERPKGSFSTLEIQRTEQGDSAMYLCASSTNSDSSRYFGPGTRLTVT.

The rearrangement uses TRBV29-1 and TRBJ1-2; possible D gene TRBD1, 6 bases. This CDR3 comprises 15 residues. The germline V gene encodes CDR1 SQVTM and CDR2 ANQGSEA. V dropped 0 bases and J dropped 1 base, with 12 bases sitting between them. CDR3 sequence reads: CSVEDMGGVNYGYTF. The CDR3 DNA reads TGCAGCGTTGAAGATATGGGGGGCGTTAACTATGGCTACACCTTC.

The chain combines TRBV7-2 with TRBJ2-7; TRBD2 matches 10 bases. J was trimmed by 4 bases and V by 5 bases; bases with no gene match: 5. CDR3 size: 14 residues. CDR1 SGHTA and CDR2 FQGNSA come from the germline V gene. The CDR3, as DNA: TGTGCCAGCAGCGAAGCGGGAGGGCTATACGAGCAGTACTTC. Amino acid sequence: CASSEAGGLYEQYF.

This clone was observed a few times. The gene calls are TRBV7-2 and TRBJ2-4, with D possibly being TRBD2 (5 bases). Germline assignment: CDR1 SGHTA and CDR2 FQGNSA. V lost 3 bases and J 9 bases, leaving 21 bases between the germline ends. CDR3 length equals 16 residues. The CDR3 here is CASSFERIGISGIQYF. The CDR3 DNA reads TGTGCCAGCAGCTTTGAACGAATCGGGATATCGGGCATTCAGTACTTC. The complete variable domain, with remaining parts taken from reference TRBV7-2 and TRBJ2-4, reads GAGVSQSPSNKVTEKGKDVELRCDPISGHTALYWYRQSLGQGLEFLIYFQGNSAPDKSGLPSDRFSAERTGGSVSTLTIQRTQQEDSAVYLCASSFERIGISGIQYFGAGTRLSVL.

V is TRBV2 and J is TRBJ2-1; TRBD1 might be the D (6 bases). V lost 7 bases and J 5 bases, leaving 12 bases between the germline ends. Germline CDR1 and CDR2: SNHLY and FYNNEI. The CDR3 spans 13 residues. The CDR3 region is CASTLDSNNEQFF. CDR3 nucleotides: TGTGCCAGCACCTTGGACAGCAACAATGAGCAGTTCTTC.

This rearrangement joins TRBV29-1 to TRBJ1-5, with TRBD1 identical over 9 bases. From germline, CDR1 is SQVTM and CDR2 ANQGSEA. V lost 8 bases and J lost 5; bases outside the gene matches: 4. The CDR3 extends over 12 amino acids. The DNA for the CDR3 is TGCAGCACTAGGACAGGGGATCAGCCCCAGCATTTT. Amino acid sequence: CSTRTGDQPQHF.

The chain has TRBV27 and TRBJ1-1, with D maybe TRBD1 (6 bases). V lost 6 bases and J 5 bases, leaving 16 bases between the germline ends. Germline V lookup: CDR1 MNHEY, CDR2 SMNVEV (reference sequence). The CDR3 totals 14 residues. CDR3 nucleotides: TGTGCCAGCAGCGTCTGGGGGCAGGGAACTGAAGCTTTCTTT. It yields the protein CASSVWGQGTEAFF.